This TCR beta chain was identified during a study of T cells in Graves' hyperthyroidism and ophthalmopathy. The wider study: It was at initial diagnosis, before any treatment, that peripheral blood was collected. Study conclusions and caveats: Most thyroid clonotypes with frequency above 0.001 were detected in blood.

For this clonotype: The antigen remains undetermined.

Duration under 3 months, a NOSPECS grade of at least 4, and a Clinical Activity Score of at least 3 characterized the ophthalmopathy patients. Out of approximately 10 ml of fresh peripheral blood came the PBMCs. The CDR3 is 15 residues long. Germline V gene lookup returns CDR1 PRHDT and CDR2 FYEKMQ (reference sequence). Trimming took off 3 bases at V and 0 bases at J, with 10 bases between the two ends. What was amplified from RNA transcripts were TCR beta CDR3 regions. RT-PCR in the first round (using the HTBI primer set) targeted the TCR CDR3. TCRdb itself ran the multiplex PCR reads through MiXCR, one entry per CDR3 protein. This sample has about 640,000 distinct CDR3 sequences, with around 21% found just once.

This rearrangement joins TRBV13 to TRBJ2-3, with D tentatively TRBD1 (6 bases). The receptor was isolated from a man aged 25-40 years with Graves' ophthalmopathy. The specimen was blood. CDR3 DNA: TGTGCCAGCAGCTTTGGGACAACTAGCACAGATACGCAGTATTTT. It translates to CASSFGTTSTDTQYF. The full variable domain, rest sourced from reference TRBV13 and TRBJ2-3, is AAGVIQSPRHLIKEKRETATLKCYPIPRHDTVYWYQQGPGQDPQFLISFYEKMQSDKGSIPDRFSAQQFSDYHSELNMSSLELGDSALYFCASSFGTTSTDTQYFGPGTRLTVL.